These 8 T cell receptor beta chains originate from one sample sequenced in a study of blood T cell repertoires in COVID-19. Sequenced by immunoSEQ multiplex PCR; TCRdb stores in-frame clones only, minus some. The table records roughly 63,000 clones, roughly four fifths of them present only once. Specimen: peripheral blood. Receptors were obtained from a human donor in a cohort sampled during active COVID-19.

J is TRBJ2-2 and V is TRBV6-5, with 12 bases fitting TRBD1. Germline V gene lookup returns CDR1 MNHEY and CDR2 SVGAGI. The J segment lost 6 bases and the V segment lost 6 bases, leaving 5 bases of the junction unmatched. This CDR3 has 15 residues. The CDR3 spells CASRPGTGGPGELFF. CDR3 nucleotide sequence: TGTGCCAGCAGGCCCGGGACAGGGGGCCCCGGGGAGCTGTTTTTT.

The CDR3 loop is CASILSPGSRGGNEQFF. The CDR3 nucleotides read TGTGCCAGCATCCTGTCACCGGGCTCCAGAGGGGGCAATGAGCAGTTCTTC. The rearrangement joins TRBV28 to TRBJ2-1; possible D gene TRBD1, 6 bases. The CDR3 totals 17 residues. CDR1 and CDR2 from the germline V gene are MDHEN and SYDVKM. Trimming left V 7 bases short and J 6 bases short, with 25 bases between.

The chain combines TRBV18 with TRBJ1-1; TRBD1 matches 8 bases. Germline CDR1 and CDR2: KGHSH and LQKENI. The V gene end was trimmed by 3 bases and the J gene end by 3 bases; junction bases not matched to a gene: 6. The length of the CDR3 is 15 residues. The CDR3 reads CASSPRQGSDTEAFF. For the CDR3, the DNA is TGTGCCAGCTCACCGCGACAGGGGAGTGACACTGAAGCTTTCTTT.

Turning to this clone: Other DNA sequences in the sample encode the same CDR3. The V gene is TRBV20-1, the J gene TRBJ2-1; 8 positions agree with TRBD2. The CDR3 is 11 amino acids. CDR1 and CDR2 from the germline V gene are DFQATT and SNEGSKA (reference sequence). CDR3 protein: CRPGGYNEQFF. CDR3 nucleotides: TGCAGACCGGGAGGGTACAATGAGCAGTTCTTC.

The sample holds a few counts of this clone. CDR3 residues: CASSEYGRERSPLHF. CDR3 coding DNA: TGCGCCAGCAGTGAGTACGGGAGGGAGCGATCACCCCTCCACTTT. The rearrangement uses TRBV10-2 and TRBJ1-6; D remains unclear. Deletions cut 1 base from V and 10 bases from J, with 14 bases between. In germline, CDR1 is WSHSY, CDR2 SAAADI. CDR3 length equals 15 residues.

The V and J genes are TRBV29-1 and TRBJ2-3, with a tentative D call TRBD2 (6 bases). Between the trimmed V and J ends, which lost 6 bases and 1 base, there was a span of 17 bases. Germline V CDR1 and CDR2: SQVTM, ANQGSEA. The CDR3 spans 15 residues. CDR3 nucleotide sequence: TGCAGCGTCGATAGCGGCCGTACTCGCACAGATACGCAGTATTTT. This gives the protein CSVDSGRTRTDTQYF.

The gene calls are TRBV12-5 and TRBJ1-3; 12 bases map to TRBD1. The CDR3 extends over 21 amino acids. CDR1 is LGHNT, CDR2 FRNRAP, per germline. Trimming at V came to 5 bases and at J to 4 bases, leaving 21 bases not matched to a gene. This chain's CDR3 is CASGPHIERGDRGRKGNTIYF. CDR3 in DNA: TGTGCTAGTGGTCCCCATATAGAGCGGGGGGACAGGGGGCGAAAGGGAAACACCATATATTTT.

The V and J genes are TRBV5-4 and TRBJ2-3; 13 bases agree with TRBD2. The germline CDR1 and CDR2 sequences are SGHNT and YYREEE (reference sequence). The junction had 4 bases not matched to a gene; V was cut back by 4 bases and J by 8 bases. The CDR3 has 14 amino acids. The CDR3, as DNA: TGTGCCAGCAGCAGGACTAGCGGGAGCTTTACGCAGTATTTT. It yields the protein CASSRTSGSFTQYF.